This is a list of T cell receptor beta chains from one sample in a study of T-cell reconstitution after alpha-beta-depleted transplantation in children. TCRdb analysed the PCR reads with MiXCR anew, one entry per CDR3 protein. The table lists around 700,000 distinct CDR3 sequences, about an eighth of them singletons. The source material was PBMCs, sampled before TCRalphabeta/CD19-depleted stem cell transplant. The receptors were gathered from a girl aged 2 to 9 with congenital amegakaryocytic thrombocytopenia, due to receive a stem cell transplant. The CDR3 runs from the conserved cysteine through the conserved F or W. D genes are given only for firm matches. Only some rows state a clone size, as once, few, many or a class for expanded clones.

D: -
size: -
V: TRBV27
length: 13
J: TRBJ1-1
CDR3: CASRSWRGTEAFF
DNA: TGTGCCAGCAGGAGCTGGAGAGGGACTGAAGCTTTCTTT

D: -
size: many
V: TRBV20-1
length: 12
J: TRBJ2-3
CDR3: CTSRRPTDTQYF
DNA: TGCACCTCCCGAAGGCCCACAGATACGCAGTATTTT

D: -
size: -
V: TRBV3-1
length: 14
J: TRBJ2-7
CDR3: CASSHLVDSYEQYF
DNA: TGTGCCAGCAGCCACCTCGTGGATTCCTACGAGCAGTACTTC

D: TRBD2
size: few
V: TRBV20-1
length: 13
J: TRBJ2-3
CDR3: CSTSGRNTDTQYF
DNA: TGCTCTACTAGCGGGAGAAACACAGATACGCAGTATTTT

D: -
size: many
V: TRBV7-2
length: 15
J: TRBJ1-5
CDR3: CASSLGPIGNQPQHF
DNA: TGTGCCAGCAGCTTGGGACCCATAGGCAATCAGCCCCAGCATTTT

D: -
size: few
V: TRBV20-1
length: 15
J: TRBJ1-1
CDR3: CSARLPGLGNTEAFF
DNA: TGCAGTGCTCGACTCCCCGGACTGGGGAACACTGAAGCTTTCTTT

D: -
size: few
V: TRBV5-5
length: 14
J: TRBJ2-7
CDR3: CASRNPGRSYEQYF
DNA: TGTGCCAGCAGGAATCCGGGACGCTCCTACGAGCAGTACTTC

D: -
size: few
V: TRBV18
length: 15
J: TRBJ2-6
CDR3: CASSKTDSGANVLTF
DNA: TGTGCCAGCTCAAAGACAGACTCTGGGGCCAACGTCCTGACTTTC

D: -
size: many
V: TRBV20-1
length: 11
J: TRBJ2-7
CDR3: CSDIQGYEQYF
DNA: TGCAGCGATATACAGGGCTACGAGCAGTACTTC

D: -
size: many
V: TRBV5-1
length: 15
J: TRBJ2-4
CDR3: CASSLGGPAKNIQYF
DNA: TGCGCCAGCAGCTTAGGGGGTCCCGCCAAAAACATTCAGTACTTC

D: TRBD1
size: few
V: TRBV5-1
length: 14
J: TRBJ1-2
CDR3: CASRGPGTGSGYTF
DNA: TGCGCCAGCAGGGGACCCGGGACAGGGTCCGGCTACACCTTC

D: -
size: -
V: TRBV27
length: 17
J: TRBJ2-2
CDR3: CASSLFRGTANTGELFF
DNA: TGTGCCAGCAGTTTATTTCGGGGAACCGCGAACACCGGGGAGCTGTTTTTT

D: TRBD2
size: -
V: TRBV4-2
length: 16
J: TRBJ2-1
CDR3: CASSQGASGTYNEQFF
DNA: TGTGCCAGCAGCCAAGGGGCTAGCGGGACATACAATGAGCAGTTCTTC

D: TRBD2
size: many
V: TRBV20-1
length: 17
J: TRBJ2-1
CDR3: CSARGLAGGRDYNEQFF
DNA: TGCAGTGCTCGGGGACTAGCCGGCGGTCGGGATTACAATGAGCAGTTCTTC

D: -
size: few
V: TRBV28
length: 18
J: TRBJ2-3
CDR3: CASSFILGGRRRTDTQYF
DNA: TGTGCCAGCAGTTTCATTTTAGGTGGGAGGCGGCGCACAGATACGCAGTATTTT

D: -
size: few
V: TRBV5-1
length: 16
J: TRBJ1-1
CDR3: CASGSGRSGVNTEAFF
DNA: TGCGCCAGCGGTTCGGGACGTTCGGGGGTGAACACTGAAGCTTTCTTT

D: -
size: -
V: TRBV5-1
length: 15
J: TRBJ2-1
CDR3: CASSLALGPNNEQFF
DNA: TGCGCCAGCAGCTTGGCCCTGGGTCCCAACAATGAGCAGTTCTTC

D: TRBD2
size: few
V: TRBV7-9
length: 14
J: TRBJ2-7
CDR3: CASSPTAGGYEQYF
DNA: TGTGCCAGCAGCCCAACGGCCGGGGGGTACGAGCAGTACTTC

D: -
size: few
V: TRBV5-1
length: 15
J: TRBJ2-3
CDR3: CASSLGLAAPDTQYF
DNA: TGCGCCAGCAGCTTGGGCTTAGCAGCCCCAGATACGCAGTATTTT

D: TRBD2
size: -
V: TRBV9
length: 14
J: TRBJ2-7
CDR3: CASSVVAGDHEQYF
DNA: TGTGCCAGCAGCGTAGTAGCGGGAGATCACGAGCAGTACTTC

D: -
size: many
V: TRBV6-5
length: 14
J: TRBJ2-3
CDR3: CASSYQAGYDTQYF
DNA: TGTGCCAGCAGTTATCAGGCGGGCTATGATACGCAGTATTTT

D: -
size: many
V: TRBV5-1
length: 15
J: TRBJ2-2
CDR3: CASRSKPEETGELFF
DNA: TGCGCCAGCAGATCCAAGCCGGAGGAGACCGGGGAGCTGTTTTTT

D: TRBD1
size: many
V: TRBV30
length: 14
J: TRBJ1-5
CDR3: CAWSPGQGFTPQHF
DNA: TGTGCCTGGAGTCCGGGACAGGGGTTCACGCCCCAGCATTTT

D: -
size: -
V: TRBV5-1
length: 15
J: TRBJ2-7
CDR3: CASSLEGVPLYEQYF
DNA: TGCGCCAGCAGCTTGGAGGGGGTTCCGCTCTACGAGCAGTACTTC

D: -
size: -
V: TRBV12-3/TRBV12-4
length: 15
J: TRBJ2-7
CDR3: CASSSWLARVDEQYF
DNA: TGTGCCAGCAGTTCCTGGCTAGCGCGAGTCGACGAGCAGTACTTC

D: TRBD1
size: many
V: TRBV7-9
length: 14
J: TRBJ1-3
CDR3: CASSVRDRAEFLYF
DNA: TGTGCCAGCAGCGTCCGGGACAGGGCGGAATTCTTATATTTT

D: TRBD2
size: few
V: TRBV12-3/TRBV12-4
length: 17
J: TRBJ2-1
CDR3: CATLLHVGGRNFNEQFF
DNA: TGTGCCACCCTACTACATGTAGGCGGGAGAAACTTCAATGAGCAGTTCTTC

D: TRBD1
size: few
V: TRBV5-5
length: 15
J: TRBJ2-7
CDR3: CASSLGTGTVDEQYF
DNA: TGTGCCAGCAGCCTAGGGACAGGGACCGTCGACGAGCAGTACTTC

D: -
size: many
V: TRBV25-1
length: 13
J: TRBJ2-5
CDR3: CASSGLAQETQYF
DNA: TGTGCCAGCAGTGGCCTCGCGCAAGAGACCCAGTACTTC

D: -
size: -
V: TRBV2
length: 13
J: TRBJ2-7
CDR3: CASSATVTYEQYF
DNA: TGTGCCAGCAGCGCGACAGTGACCTACGAGCAGTACTTC

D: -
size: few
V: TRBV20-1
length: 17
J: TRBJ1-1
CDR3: CSARKGGGSLWNTEAFF
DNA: TGCAGTGCCCGAAAAGGTGGAGGGTCGTTGTGGAACACTGAAGCTTTCTTT

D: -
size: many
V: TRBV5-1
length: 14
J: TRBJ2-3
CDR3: CASSPTTFTDTQYF
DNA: TGCGCCAGCAGCCCCACTACCTTTACAGATACGCAGTATTTT

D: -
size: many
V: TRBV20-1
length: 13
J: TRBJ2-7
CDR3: CSATGRYSYEQYF
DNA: TGCAGTGCTACGGGGAGGTATTCCTACGAGCAGTACTTC

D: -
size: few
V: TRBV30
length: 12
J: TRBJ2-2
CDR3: CAWSPGGGELFF
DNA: TGTGCCTGGAGCCCCGGGGGCGGGGAGCTGTTTTTT

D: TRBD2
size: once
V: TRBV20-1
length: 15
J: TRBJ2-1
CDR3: CSAEPGLAGANEQFF
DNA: TGCAGTGCAGAACCGGGACTAGCGGGCGCCAATGAGCAGTTCTTC